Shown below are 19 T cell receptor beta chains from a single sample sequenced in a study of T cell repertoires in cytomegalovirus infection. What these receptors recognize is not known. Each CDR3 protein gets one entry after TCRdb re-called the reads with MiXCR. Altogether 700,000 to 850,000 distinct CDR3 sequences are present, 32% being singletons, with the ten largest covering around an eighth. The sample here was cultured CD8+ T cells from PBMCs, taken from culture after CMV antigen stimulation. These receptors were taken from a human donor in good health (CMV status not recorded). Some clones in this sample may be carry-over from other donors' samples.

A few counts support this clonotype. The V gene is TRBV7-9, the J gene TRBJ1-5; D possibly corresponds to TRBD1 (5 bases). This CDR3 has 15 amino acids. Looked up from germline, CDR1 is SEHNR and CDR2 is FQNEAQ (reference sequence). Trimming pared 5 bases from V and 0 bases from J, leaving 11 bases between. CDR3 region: CASSPDTYSNQPQHF. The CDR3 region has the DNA TGTGCCAGCAGCCCGGACACTTATAGCAATCAGCCCCAGCATTTT.

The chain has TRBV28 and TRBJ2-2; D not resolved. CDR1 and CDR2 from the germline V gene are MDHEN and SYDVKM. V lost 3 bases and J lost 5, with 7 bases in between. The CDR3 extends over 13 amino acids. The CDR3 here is CASSFWATGELFF. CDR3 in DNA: TGTGCCAGCAGTTTCTGGGCTACCGGGGAGCTGTTTTTT.

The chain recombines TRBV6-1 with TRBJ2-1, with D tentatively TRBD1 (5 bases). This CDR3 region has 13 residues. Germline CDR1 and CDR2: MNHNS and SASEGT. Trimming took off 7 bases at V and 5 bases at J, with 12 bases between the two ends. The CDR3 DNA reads TGTGCCAGCATTTGGGGCCCAAACAATGAGCAGTTCTTC. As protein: CASIWGPNNEQFF.

CDR3 in amino acids: CASSPAGVDEQFF. The CDR3 DNA reads as TGTGCCAGCAGCCCCGCGGGGGTCGATGAGCAGTTCTTC. The J gene is TRBJ2-1, the V gene TRBV28, with TRBD2 matching 7 bases. The J segment lost 8 bases and the V segment lost 6 bases, leaving 7 bases of the junction unmatched. The CDR3 spans 13 residues. The germline gives CDR1 MDHEN, CDR2 SYDVKM.

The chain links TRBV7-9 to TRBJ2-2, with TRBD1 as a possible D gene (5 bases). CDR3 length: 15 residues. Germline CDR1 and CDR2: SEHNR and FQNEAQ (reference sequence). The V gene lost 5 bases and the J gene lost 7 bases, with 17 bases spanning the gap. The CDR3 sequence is CASSPAGIGIGELFF. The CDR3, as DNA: TGTGCCAGCAGCCCCGCAGGGATAGGCATCGGGGAGCTGTTTTTT. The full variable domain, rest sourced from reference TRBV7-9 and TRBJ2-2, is DTGVSQNPRHKITKRGQNVTFRCDPISEHNRLYWYRQTLGQGPEFLTYFQNEAQLEKSRLLSDRFSAERPKGSFSTLEIQRTEQGDSAMYLCASSPAGIGIGELFFGEGSRLTVL.

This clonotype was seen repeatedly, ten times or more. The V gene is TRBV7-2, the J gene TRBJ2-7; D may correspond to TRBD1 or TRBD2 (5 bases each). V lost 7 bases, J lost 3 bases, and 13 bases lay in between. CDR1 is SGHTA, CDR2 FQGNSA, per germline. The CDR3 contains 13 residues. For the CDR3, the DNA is TGTGCCAGCACCCGGGGCAGCTTCTACGAGCAGTACTTC. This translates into CASTRGSFYEQYF.

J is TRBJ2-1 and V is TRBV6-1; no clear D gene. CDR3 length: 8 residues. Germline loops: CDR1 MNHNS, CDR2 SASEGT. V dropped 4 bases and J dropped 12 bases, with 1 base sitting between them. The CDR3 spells CASSGQFF. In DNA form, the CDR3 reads TGTGCCAGCAGTGGGCAGTTCTTC.

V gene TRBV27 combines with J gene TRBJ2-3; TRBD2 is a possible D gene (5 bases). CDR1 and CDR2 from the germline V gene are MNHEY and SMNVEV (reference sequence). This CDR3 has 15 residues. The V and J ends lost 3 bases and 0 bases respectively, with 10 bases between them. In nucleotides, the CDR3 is TGTGCCAGCAGTTTCCGGACTTGGAGCACAGATACGCAGTATTTT. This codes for CASSFRTWSTDTQYF.

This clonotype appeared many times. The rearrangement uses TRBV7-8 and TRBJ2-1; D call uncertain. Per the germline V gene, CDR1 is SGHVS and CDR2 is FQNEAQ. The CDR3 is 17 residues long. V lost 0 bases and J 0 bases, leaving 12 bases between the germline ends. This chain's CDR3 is CASSLALAGPSYNEQFF. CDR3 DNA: TGTGCCAGCAGCTTAGCTTTGGCCGGTCCCTCCTACAATGAGCAGTTCTTC.

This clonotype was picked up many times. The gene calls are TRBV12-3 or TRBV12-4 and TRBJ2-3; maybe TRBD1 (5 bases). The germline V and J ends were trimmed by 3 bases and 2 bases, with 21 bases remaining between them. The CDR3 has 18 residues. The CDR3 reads CASSFSTTAQLHTDTQYF. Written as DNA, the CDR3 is TGTGCCAGCAGTTTTTCAACGACAGCGCAACTACACACAGATACGCAGTATTTT.

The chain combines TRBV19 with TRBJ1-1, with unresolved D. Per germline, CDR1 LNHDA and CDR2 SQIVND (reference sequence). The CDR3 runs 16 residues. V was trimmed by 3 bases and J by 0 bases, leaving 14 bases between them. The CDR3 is CASSIRRQLMNTEAFF. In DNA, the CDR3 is TGTGCCAGTAGTATCAGACGACAACTCATGAACACTGAAGCTTTCTTT.

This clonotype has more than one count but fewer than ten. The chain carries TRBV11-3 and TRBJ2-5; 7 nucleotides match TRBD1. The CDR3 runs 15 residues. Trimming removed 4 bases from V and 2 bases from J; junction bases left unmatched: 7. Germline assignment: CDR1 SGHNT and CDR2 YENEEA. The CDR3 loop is CASSSYTGDQETQYF. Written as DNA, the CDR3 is TGTGCCAGCAGCTCCTATACAGGGGATCAAGAGACCCAGTACTTC.

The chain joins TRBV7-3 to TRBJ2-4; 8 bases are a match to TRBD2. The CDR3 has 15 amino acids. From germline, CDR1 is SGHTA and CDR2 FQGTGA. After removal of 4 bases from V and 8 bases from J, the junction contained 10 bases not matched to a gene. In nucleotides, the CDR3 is TGTGCCAGCAGCTCAGCGGGGGCCGGTTGGGACATTCAGTACTTC. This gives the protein CASSSAGAGWDIQYF.

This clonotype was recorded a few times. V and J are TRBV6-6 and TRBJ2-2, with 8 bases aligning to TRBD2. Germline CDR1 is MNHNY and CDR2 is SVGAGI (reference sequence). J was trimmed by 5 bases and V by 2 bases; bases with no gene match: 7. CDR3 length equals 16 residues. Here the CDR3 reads CASSYPGGAGTGELFF. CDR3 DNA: TGTGCCAGCAGTTACCCCGGGGGGGCGGGAACCGGGGAGCTGTTTTTT.

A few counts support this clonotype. CDR3 sequence: CASSLVGDLGYGYTF. The CDR3 DNA follows: TGTGCCAGCAGCTTAGTCGGGGACCTGGGATATGGCTACACCTTC. V gene TRBV7-6 combines with J gene TRBJ1-2; a possible D gene is TRBD1 (5 bases). The V end lost 1 base, the J end lost 5 bases, and 14 bases lay between the germline ends. This CDR3 has 15 residues. Germline V gene lookup returns CDR1 SGHVS and CDR2 FNYEAQ.

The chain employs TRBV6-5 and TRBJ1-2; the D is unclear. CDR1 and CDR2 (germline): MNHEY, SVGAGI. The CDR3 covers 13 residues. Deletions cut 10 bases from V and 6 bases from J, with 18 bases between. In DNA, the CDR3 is TGTGCCACCTTTACTTCATACCTAAATGGCTACACCTTC. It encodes CATFTSYLNGYTF.

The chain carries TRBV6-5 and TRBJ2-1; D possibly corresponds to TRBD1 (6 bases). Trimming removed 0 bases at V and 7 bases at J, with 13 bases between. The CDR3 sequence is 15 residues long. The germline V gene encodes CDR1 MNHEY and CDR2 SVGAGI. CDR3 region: CASSYSWGPDNEQFF. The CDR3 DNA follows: TGTGCCAGCAGTTACTCTTGGGGGCCAGATAATGAGCAGTTCTTC.

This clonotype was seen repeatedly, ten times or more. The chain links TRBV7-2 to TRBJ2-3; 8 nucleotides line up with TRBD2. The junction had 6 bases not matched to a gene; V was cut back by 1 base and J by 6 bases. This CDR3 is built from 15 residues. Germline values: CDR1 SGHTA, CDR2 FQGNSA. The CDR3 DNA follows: TGTGCCAGCAGCTTAGTTGGAGCGGGGGCGGATACGCAGTATTTT. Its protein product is CASSLVGAGADTQYF.

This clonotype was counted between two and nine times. The CDR3 sequence is CATSRGSQGSNQPQHF. The CDR3 DNA sequence: TGTGCCACCAGCAGGGGTTCACAGGGGAGCAATCAGCCCCAGCATTTT. V usage is TRBV15 and J usage is TRBJ1-5, with 7 nucleotides matching TRBD1. The CDR3 runs to 16 residues. V lost 3 bases to trimming and J lost 1 base; unmatched junction nucleotides: 6. The germline V gene has CDR1 LNHNV and CDR2 YYDKDF (reference sequence).